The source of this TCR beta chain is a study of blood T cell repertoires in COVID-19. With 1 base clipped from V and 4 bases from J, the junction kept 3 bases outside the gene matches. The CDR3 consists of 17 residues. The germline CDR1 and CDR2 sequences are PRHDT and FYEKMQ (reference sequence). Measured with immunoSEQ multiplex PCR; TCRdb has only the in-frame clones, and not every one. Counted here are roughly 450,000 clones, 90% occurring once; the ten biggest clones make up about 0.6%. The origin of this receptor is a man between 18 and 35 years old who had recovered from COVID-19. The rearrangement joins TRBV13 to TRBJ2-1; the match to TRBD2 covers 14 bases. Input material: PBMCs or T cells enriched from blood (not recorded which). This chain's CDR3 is CASSLAGTSGSYNEQFF. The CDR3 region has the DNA TGTGCCAGCAGCTTAGCAGGGACTAGCGGGAGTTACAATGAGCAGTTCTTC.